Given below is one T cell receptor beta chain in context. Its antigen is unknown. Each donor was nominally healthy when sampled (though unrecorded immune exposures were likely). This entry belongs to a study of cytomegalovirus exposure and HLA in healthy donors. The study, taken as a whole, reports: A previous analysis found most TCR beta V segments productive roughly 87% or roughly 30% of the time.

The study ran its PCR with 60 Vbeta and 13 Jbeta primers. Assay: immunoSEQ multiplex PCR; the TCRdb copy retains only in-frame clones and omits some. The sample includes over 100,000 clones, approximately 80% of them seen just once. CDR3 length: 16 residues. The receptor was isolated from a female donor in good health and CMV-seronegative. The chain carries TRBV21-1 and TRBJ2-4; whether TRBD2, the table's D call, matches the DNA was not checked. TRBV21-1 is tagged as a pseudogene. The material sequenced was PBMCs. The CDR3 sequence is CASILDGSLAKNIQYF. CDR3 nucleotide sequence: TGTGCCAGCATCCTAGACGGCTCGCTAGCCAAAAACATTCAGTACTTC.